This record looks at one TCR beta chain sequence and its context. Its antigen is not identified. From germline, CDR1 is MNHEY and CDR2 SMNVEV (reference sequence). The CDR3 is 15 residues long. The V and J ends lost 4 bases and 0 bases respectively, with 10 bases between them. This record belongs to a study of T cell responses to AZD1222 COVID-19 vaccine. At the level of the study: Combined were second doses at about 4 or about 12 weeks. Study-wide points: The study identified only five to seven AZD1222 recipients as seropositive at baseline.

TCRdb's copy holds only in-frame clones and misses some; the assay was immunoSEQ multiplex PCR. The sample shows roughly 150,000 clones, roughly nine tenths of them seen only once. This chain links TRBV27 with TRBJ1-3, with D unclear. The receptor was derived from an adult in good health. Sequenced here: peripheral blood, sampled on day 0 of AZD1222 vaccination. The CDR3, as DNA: TGTGCCAGCAGTTCCGGACGGCTCTCTGGAAACACCATATATTTT. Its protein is CASSSGRLSGNTIYF.